The subject of this entry is one T cell receptor (beta chain). Its target is not known. This entry is derived from a study of cytomegalovirus exposure and HLA in healthy donors. Study-level information: The study's early data release held 80 million to 95 million unique TCRs from HLA-typed donors.

The PCR had 60 Vbeta and 13 Jbeta primers. TCRdb's table, derived via immunoSEQ multiplex PCR, lists solely in-frame clones and lacks some. The table has about 200,000 clones, around three quarters seen once. The CDR3 is made up of 14 amino acids. The study, taken as a whole, reports: Researchers catalogued under 200 TCR beta chains as cytomegalovirus-associated. Owing to their indistinguishability, certain V segments, notably TRBV6-2 and TRBV6-3, were excluded. CMV antigen specificity of a few CMV-associated chains was confirmed in vitro.

The TCR originated in a man aged 30 to 45 in good health and CMV-seronegative. V gene TRBV21-1 combines with J gene TRBJ2-5; the table's TRBD2 call for D was not verified on the DNA. TRBV21-1 is a pseudogene locus. Material: PBMCs. CDR3 in DNA: TGTGCCAGCAGCAAAAGGCGGGACCAAGAGACCCAGTACTTC. This gives the protein CASSKRRDQETQYF.